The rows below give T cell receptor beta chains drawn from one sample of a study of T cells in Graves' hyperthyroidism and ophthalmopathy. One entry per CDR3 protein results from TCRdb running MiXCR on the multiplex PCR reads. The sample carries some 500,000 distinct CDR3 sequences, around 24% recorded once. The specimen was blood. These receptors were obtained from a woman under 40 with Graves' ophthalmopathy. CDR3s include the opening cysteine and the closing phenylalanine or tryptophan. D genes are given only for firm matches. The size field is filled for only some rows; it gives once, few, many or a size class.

DNA: TGTGCCAGCAGCTTACAGACAGGGAACTATGGCTACACCTTC
CDR3: CASSLQTGNYGYTF
V: TRBV11-2
J: TRBJ1-2
size: .
D: TRBD1

DNA: TGCAGTGCTAGGCTCCTGACAGGGTTCAATAATCGCGAGCAGTACTTC
CDR3: CSARLLTGFNNREQYF
V: TRBV20-1
J: TRBJ2-7
size: many
D: TRBD1

DNA: TGCAGCGTTGGGTGGGACACTAACTATGGCTACACCTTC
CDR3: CSVGWDTNYGYTF
V: TRBV29-1
J: TRBJ1-2
size: .
D: .

DNA: TGTGCCAGCAGACCGTCGCCAGGGCAGGACGAGCAGTACTTC
CDR3: CASRPSPGQDEQYF
V: TRBV28
J: TRBJ2-7
size: few
D: .

DNA: TGTGCCAGCAGCCGCGACAGGGACAACGAGCAGTACTTC
CDR3: CASSRDRDNEQYF
V: TRBV7-9
J: TRBJ2-7
size: many
D: TRBD1

DNA: TGTGCCAGCAGTGAATTAGCGGGGGTGGACGAGCAGTACTTC
CDR3: CASSELAGVDEQYF
V: TRBV2
J: TRBJ2-7
size: few
D: TRBD2

DNA: TGTGCCAGCAGTGACGAACGGGAGGGTACCTTC
CDR3: CASSDEREGTF
V: TRBV2
J: TRBJ1-2
size: .
D: .

DNA: TGTGCCAGCAGCCCCTGGGGGCGGGATACGCAGTATTTT
CDR3: CASSPWGRDTQYF
V: TRBV7-2
J: TRBJ2-3
size: .
D: .

DNA: TGTGCCAGCAGTCGTTCTACAGGGGATCAGCCCCAGCATTTT
CDR3: CASSRSTGDQPQHF
V: TRBV6-1
J: TRBJ1-5
size: many
D: TRBD1

DNA: TGTGCCAGCAGCTTGACTAGCGGGGGAGAATCCTACGAGCAGTACTTC
CDR3: CASSLTSGGESYEQYF
V: TRBV11-2
J: TRBJ2-7
size: few
D: TRBD2

DNA: TGTGCCAGCAGCGTCATCCCCTCCTCCTACGAGCAGTACTTC
CDR3: CASSVIPSSYEQYF
V: TRBV9
J: TRBJ2-7
size: .
D: .

DNA: TGTGCCAGCAGTTCCGGGATTCAGCCCCAGCATTTT
CDR3: CASSSGIQPQHF
V: TRBV6-5
J: TRBJ1-5
size: many
D: .

DNA: TGTGCCATCGCGGGCAAGAACACTGAAGCTTTCTTT
CDR3: CAIAGKNTEAFF
V: TRBV10-3
J: TRBJ1-1
size: few
D: .

DNA: TGTGCCAGCAGTACGACAGGGGCGAACACTGAAGCTTTCTTT
CDR3: CASSTTGANTEAFF
V: TRBV6-1
J: TRBJ1-1
size: many
D: TRBD1

DNA: TGTGCCAGCAGTTATAAGGGGGCCCCCAACACCGGGGAGCTGTTTTTT
CDR3: CASSYKGAPNTGELFF
V: TRBV6-5
J: TRBJ2-2
size: few
D: TRBD1

DNA: TGTGCCAGCAGTTTCCACGAAGAGACCCAGTACTTC
CDR3: CASSFHEETQYF
V: TRBV11-3
J: TRBJ2-5
size: many
D: .

DNA: TGTGCCAGCAGCCTGGACAGCACGGGGACCCAGTACTTC
CDR3: CASSLDSTGTQYF
V: TRBV7-9
J: TRBJ2-5
size: few
D: .

DNA: TGTGCCAGCAGCGAAAACGACGGGCGATACGGACAAATTTTCGACGAGCAGTACTTC
CDR3: CASSENDGRYGQIFDEQYF
V: TRBV28
J: TRBJ2-7
size: .
D: .

DNA: TGTGCCAGCAGTTTTGTCCAAAACACCGGGGAGCTGTTTTTT
CDR3: CASSFVQNTGELFF
V: TRBV28
J: TRBJ2-2
size: .
D: .

DNA: TGTGCCAGCAGCTTAGGCGGGGCCGGGGTGACCCAGTACTTC
CDR3: CASSLGGAGVTQYF
V: TRBV7-2
J: TRBJ2-5
size: .
D: .

DNA: TGTGCCAGCAGTGCCGGGACTAGTCTTGGCACCGGGGAGCTGTTTTTT
CDR3: CASSAGTSLGTGELFF
V: TRBV2
J: TRBJ2-2
size: many
D: TRBD2

DNA: TGTGCCAGCAGCCAAGGTAGCGGGCGGGAGACCCAGTACTTC
CDR3: CASSQGSGRETQYF
V: TRBV4-2
J: TRBJ2-5
size: .
D: TRBD2

DNA: TGTGCCTGGAACCTCAGAGAGAATTCACCCCTCCACTTT
CDR3: CAWNLRENSPLHF
V: TRBV30
J: TRBJ1-6
size: .
D: .

DNA: TGTGCCAGCAGTTACTCGGGATGGGAAGGTTGGTCCGAGCAGTACTTC
CDR3: CASSYSGWEGWSEQYF
V: TRBV6-5
J: TRBJ2-7
size: .
D: .

DNA: TGTGCCAGCAGTTACGATTTTGTGGGCAGTACCTATGAAGCTTTCTTT
CDR3: CASSYDFVGSTYEAFF
V: TRBV6-5
J: TRBJ1-1
size: .
D: .

DNA: TGCGCCAGCAGCCACCCCCGCCGACAGCCCCAAGAGACCCAGTACTTC
CDR3: CASSHPRRQPQETQYF
V: TRBV4-1
J: TRBJ2-5
size: few
D: .

DNA: TGTGCCAGCGAACCGGGGACAGGGGGCAGGGAGACCCAGTACTTC
CDR3: CASEPGTGGRETQYF
V: TRBV6-1
J: TRBJ2-5
size: .
D: TRBD1

DNA: TGTGCCAGTAGTCCCCGGGTTGGGTACGAGCAGTACTTC
CDR3: CASSPRVGYEQYF
V: TRBV19
J: TRBJ2-7
size: many
D: .

DNA: TGTGCCAGCAACCAACAGGGCCCTCAGAACACTGAAGCTTTCTTT
CDR3: CASNQQGPQNTEAFF
V: TRBV6-2/TRBV6-3
J: TRBJ1-1
size: many
D: .

DNA: TGCGCCAGCAGCAGACAGACAGAGGCGATCTACGAGCAGTACTTC
CDR3: CASSRQTEAIYEQYF
V: TRBV5-1
J: TRBJ2-7
size: .
D: .

DNA: TGTGCCAGCAGCTATTACCCGAACACCGGGGAGCTGTTTTTT
CDR3: CASSYYPNTGELFF
V: TRBV7-9
J: TRBJ2-2
size: .
D: .

DNA: TGTGCCAGCAGCAAGACAGGGGGCATGGGCGGGGAGCTGTTTTTT
CDR3: CASSKTGGMGGELFF
V: TRBV7-8
J: TRBJ2-2
size: many
D: TRBD1

DNA: TGTGCCAGCAGTCCCACCTCGGTGGGGTTATTTAGCACTGAAGCTTTCTTT
CDR3: CASSPTSVGLFSTEAFF
V: TRBV12-3/TRBV12-4
J: TRBJ1-1
size: few
D: .

DNA: TGCGCCAGCAGCCAAGATGGGACAGGGTTGGGCGAGCAGTACTTC
CDR3: CASSQDGTGLGEQYF
V: TRBV4-1
J: TRBJ2-7
size: .
D: TRBD1

DNA: TGTGCCAGCAGACCAGGAGGGGGAACCCCGAGCTATGGCTACACCTTC
CDR3: CASRPGGGTPSYGYTF
V: TRBV28
J: TRBJ1-2
size: .
D: .

DNA: TGTGCCAGCAGTAGGACCCTAGCGGGGGGGCCGAACGAGCAGTACTTC
CDR3: CASSRTLAGGPNEQYF
V: TRBV27
J: TRBJ2-7
size: many
D: TRBD2

DNA: TGTGCCAGCAGTTACTCGATCTTCATACGGGACGAGGGCAGGGGCGTTCAGCCCCAGCATTTT
CDR3: CASSYSIFIRDEGRGVQPQHF
V: TRBV6-2/TRBV6-3
J: TRBJ1-5
size: many
D: .

DNA: TGTGCCAGCAGCTCCTCGACAGGGGGACAGGAGACCCAGTACTTC
CDR3: CASSSSTGGQETQYF
V: TRBV7-3
J: TRBJ2-5
size: few
D: TRBD1

DNA: TGTGCCAGCTCAGAAGTAAGTTCGAACACTGAAGCTTTCTTT
CDR3: CASSEVSSNTEAFF
V: TRBV18
J: TRBJ1-1
size: .
D: .

DNA: TGTGCCAGCAGTTACTCCAGGGGACAGGGCTATGGCTACACCTTC
CDR3: CASSYSRGQGYGYTF
V: TRBV6-5
J: TRBJ1-2
size: many
D: TRBD1

DNA: TGTGCCAGCAGTTACGGGCCAGTCCGCTCCTACGATCAGTACTTC
CDR3: CASSYGPVRSYDQYF
V: TRBV12-3/TRBV12-4
J: TRBJ2-7
size: .
D: .

DNA: TGTGCCAGCAGTCCGGACGGGACAGGGGTTGTGGCCAAAAACATTCAGTACTTC
CDR3: CASSPDGTGVVAKNIQYF
V: TRBV28
J: TRBJ2-4
size: many
D: TRBD1

DNA: TGTGCCAGCAGGTTCCGGGACTTACAAGAGACCCAGTACTTC
CDR3: CASRFRDLQETQYF
V: TRBV6-9
J: TRBJ2-5
size: many
D: .

DNA: TGTGCCAGCAGTTTCCAGCCGGAGGCCGGGGAGCTGTTTTTT
CDR3: CASSFQPEAGELFF
V: TRBV12-3/TRBV12-4
J: TRBJ2-2
size: few
D: .

DNA: TGTGCCAGCAGTCCGAGACTAGCGGCGAACACCGGGGAGCTGTTTTTT
CDR3: CASSPRLAANTGELFF
V: TRBV27
J: TRBJ2-2
size: many
D: TRBD2

DNA: TGTGCCAGCAGTGAAGCGCTGGGTGAAGCTTTCTTT
CDR3: CASSEALGEAFF
V: TRBV2
J: TRBJ1-1
size: few
D: .

DNA: TGTGCCAGCAGCCCTACAGGGGGCGCGTGGGGCTACACCTTC
CDR3: CASSPTGGAWGYTF
V: TRBV12-3/TRBV12-4
J: TRBJ1-2
size: many
D: TRBD1

DNA: TGCAGTGCTAGTGTTCGGAACACTGAAGCTTTCTTT
CDR3: CSASVRNTEAFF
V: TRBV20-1
J: TRBJ1-1
size: few
D: .

DNA: TGCAGCGTTGAAGGGACAGGGTGGAACACTGAAGCTTTCTTT
CDR3: CSVEGTGWNTEAFF
V: TRBV29-1
J: TRBJ1-1
size: many
D: TRBD1

DNA: TGTGCCAGCAGTTTCAGGGGGTGGACTGAAGCTTTCTTT
CDR3: CASSFRGWTEAFF
V: TRBV28
J: TRBJ1-1
size: many
D: TRBD1

DNA: TGTGCCAGCAGTCCCCCTCAACGGGAGACAGGGATTTCCGAGCAGTACTTC
CDR3: CASSPPQRETGISEQYF
V: TRBV25-1
J: TRBJ2-7
size: few
D: .

DNA: TGTGCCAGCAGTTTAAGGGACAGGGTGCCGAATTCCCCTGGCTACACCTTC
CDR3: CASSLRDRVPNSPGYTF
V: TRBV12-3/TRBV12-4
J: TRBJ1-2
size: .
D: TRBD1

DNA: TGCAGCGCCCGCCCCGGGACTAGCGGGGGTGCGGGCGAGCAGTACTTC
CDR3: CSARPGTSGGAGEQYF
V: TRBV29-1
J: TRBJ2-7
size: few
D: TRBD2

DNA: TGTGCCAGCAGTACGACTAACACCGGGGAGCTGTTTTTT
CDR3: CASSTTNTGELFF
V: TRBV6-1
J: TRBJ2-2
size: many
D: .